Detailed here is one TCR beta chain. These data belong to a study of cytomegalovirus exposure and HLA in healthy donors. A multiplex PCR was run with 60 Vbeta primers and 13 Jbeta primers. Clones were sequenced by immunoSEQ multiplex PCR, and TCRdb holds only the in-frame ones, with some missing. The sample has about 69,000 clones, roughly three quarters seen once; the top ten hold over 2.5%. V gave up 0 bases and J gave up 7 bases; unmatched junction bases: 10. The CDR3 totals 16 residues. Per germline, CDR1 SGDLS and CDR2 YYNGEE. This TCR came from a young man in good health and CMV-seronegative. Sequenced input: PBMCs. This chain connects TRBV9 to TRBJ2-1, with TRBD1 identical over 7 bases. Here the CDR3 reads CASSVARTGLGNEQFF. The CDR3 DNA sequence: TGTGCCAGCAGCGTAGCCCGGACAGGCCTCGGGAATGAGCAGTTCTTC.